In this sample, the clone carrying this TCR beta chain turned up a few times. Antigen: not known. The data were obtained in a study of T-cell memory formation after mild COVID-19. About the study: Largely donor-specific sequence clusters came from a couple of donors. Findings and limits, study-wide: Clones shrinking between day 15 and 85 showed a balanced CD4/CD8 split, and those that grew later tilted toward CD4+.

5'RACE with constant-segment primers yielded barcoded, UMI-tagged TCR alpha and TCR beta cDNA libraries. TCRdb used MiXCR to reprocess the 5' RACE reads, holding one entry per CDR3 protein. The sample records approximately 210,000 distinct CDR3 sequences, 8% to 11% being singletons. Sample: PBMCs or a T cell subset sorted from them (not recorded which). The clonotype originates from a man aged 18 to 29 who had mild COVID-19 (a few samples of this study predate the infection). Cell type and time point are not known.

The CDR3 protein is CASSFGQGTGTQYF. The CDR3 coding sequence is TGTGCCAGCAGCTTCGGTCAGGGTACGGGTACGCAGTATTTT. The V and J genes are TRBV7-2 and TRBJ2-3; perhaps TRBD1 as D (5 bases). The CDR3 covers 14 residues. Germline CDR1 and CDR2: SGHTA and FQGNSA. V lost 3 bases and J 8 bases, leaving 15 bases between the germline ends.